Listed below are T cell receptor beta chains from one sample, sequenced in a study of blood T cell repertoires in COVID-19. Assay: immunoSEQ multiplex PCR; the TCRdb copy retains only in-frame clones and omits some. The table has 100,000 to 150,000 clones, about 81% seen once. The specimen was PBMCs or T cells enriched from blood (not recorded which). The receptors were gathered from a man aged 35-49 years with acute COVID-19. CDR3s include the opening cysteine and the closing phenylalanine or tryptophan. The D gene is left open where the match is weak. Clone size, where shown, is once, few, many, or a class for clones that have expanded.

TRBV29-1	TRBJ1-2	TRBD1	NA	TGCAGCGACACCATCGACAGGGAATACGGCTACACCTTC	CSDTIDREYGYTF
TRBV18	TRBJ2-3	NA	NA	TGTGCCAGCTCCTCGACCCCAGGGGTACCAGATACGCAGTATTTT	CASSSTPGVPDTQYF
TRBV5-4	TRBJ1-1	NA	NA	TGTGCCAGCAGCTTGACACCGAACACTGAAGCTTTCTTT	CASSLTPNTEAFF
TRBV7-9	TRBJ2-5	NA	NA	TGTGCCAGCAGCTTATTCGGTGAAGAGACCCAGTACTTC	CASSLFGEETQYF
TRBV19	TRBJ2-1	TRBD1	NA	TGTGCCAGTAGTCCCCGGACAGGGTACAATGAGCAGTTCTTC	CASSPRTGYNEQFF
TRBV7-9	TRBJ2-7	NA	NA	TGTGCCAGCAGCTTAGCGGGAGAGTATGCGGGGGAGCAGTACTTC	CASSLAGEYAGEQYF
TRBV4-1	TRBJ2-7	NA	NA	TGCGCCAGCAGCCAAGACCCCGACGGAGAAATCTCCTACGAGCAGTACTTC	CASSQDPDGEISYEQYF
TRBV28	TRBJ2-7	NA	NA	TGTGCCAGCAGTTTATCTAGCTTAAGGTACGAGCAGTACTTC	CASSLSSLRYEQYF
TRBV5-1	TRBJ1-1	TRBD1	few	TGCGCCAGCAGCGCCTTAACAGGGGGCGGAAATGAAGCTTTCTTT	CASSALTGGGNEAFF
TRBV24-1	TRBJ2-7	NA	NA	TGTGCCACCAGTTCCCCGGACATCCACGAGCAGTACTTC	CATSSPDIHEQYF
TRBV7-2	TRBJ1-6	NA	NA	TGTGCCAGCAGTTACAGCTCCTATAATTCACCCCTCCACTTT	CASSYSSYNSPLHF
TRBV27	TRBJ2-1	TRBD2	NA	TGTGCCAGCGCCCGGGGCTCTAGCGGGGGCTACAATGAGCAGTTCTTC	CASARGSSGGYNEQFF
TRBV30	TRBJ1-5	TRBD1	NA	TGTGCCTGGAGAGAGGGGGCTTTTCAGCCCCAGCATTTT	CAWREGAFQPQHF
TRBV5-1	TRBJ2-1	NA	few	TGCGCCAGCAGCTCCAGGGCCCCCTACAATGAGCAGTTCTTC	CASSSRAPYNEQFF
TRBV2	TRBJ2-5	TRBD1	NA	TGTGCCAGCAGTGGGACAGGACAAGAGACCCAGTACTTC	CASSGTGQETQYF
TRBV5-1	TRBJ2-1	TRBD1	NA	TGCGCCAGCAGCGGAAAGACAGGGGGCAATGAGCAGTTCTTC	CASSGKTGGNEQFF
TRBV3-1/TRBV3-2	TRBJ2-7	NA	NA	TGTGCCAGCAGCCATTCGGGAAGCTCCTACGAGCAGTACTTC	CASSHSGSSYEQYF
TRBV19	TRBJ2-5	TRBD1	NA	TGTGCCAGTAGTGAGACAGGGGGAGAGACCCAGTACTTC	CASSETGGETQYF
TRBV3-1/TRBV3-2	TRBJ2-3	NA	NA	TGTGCCAGCAGCCAAACAGTGACAGATACGCAGTATTTT	CASSQTVTDTQYF
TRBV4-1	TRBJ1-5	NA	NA	TGCGCCAGCAGTCCCGACAGGAATCAGCCCCAGCATTTT	CASSPDRNQPQHF
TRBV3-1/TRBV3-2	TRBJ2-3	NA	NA	TGTGCCAGCAGCCAAGGACTAGTCGTAGATACGCAGTATTTT	CASSQGLVVDTQYF
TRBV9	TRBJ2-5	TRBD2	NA	TGTGCCAGCAGCGCCGGACTAGCTCAAGAGACCCAGTACTTC	CASSAGLAQETQYF
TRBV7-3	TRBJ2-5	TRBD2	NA	TGTGCCAGCAGCGAAAGACTAGCGGGAGGACCTATCCAAGAGACCCAGTACTTC	CASSERLAGGPIQETQYF
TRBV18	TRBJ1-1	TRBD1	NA	TGTGCCAGCTCACCACGGAACGGTCGGAAGGGGGCTGACACTGAAGCTTTCTTT	CASSPRNGRKGADTEAFF
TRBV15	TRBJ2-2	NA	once	TGTGCCACCAGCTGGGGCTACACCGGGGAGCTGTTTTTT	CATSWGYTGELFF
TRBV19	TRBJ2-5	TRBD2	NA	TGTGCCAGTAGGAGGGCGGGAGGAGAGACCCAGTACTTC	CASRRAGGETQYF
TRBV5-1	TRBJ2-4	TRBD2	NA	TGCGCCAGCAGCCAAAGCCCCGGGGAGGGATCCAAAAACATTCAGTACTTC	CASSQSPGEGSKNIQYF
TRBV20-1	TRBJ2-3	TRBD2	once	TGCAGTGCTAGTGTGGCGGGAGGTAGCACAGATACGCAGTATTTT	CSASVAGGSTDTQYF
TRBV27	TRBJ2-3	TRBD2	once	TGTGCCAGCAGTTTATCCCGACTAGCGGGAGGTCCTAGCACAGATACGCAGTATTTT	CASSLSRLAGGPSTDTQYF
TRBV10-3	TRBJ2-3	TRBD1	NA	TGTGCCATCAGAACAGGGGTAAGCACAGATACGCAGTATTTT	CAIRTGVSTDTQYF
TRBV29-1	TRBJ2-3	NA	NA	TGCAGCGTCCTCCCTCGGTTTAGCGGAATTCCCACAGATACGCAGTATTTT	CSVLPRFSGIPTDTQYF
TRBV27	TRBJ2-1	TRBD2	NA	TGTGCCAGCAGTCCTCTTCAGGGACTAGCTCGCAATGAGCAGTTCTTC	CASSPLQGLARNEQFF
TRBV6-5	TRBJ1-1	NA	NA	TGTGCCAGCAGAGCCGCCCAGGCCACTGAAGCTTTCTTT	CASRAAQATEAFF
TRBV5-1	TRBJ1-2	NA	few	TGCGCCAGCAGCTTTGGATCCCTCGGGGGAGGAGGCTACACCTTC	CASSFGSLGGGGYTF
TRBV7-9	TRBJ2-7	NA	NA	TGTGCCAGCAGCTTGGAGTACGAGCAGTACTTC	CASSLEYEQYF
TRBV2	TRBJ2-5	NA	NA	TGTGCCAGCTCCTGGACTGGGCAAGAGACCCAGTACTTC	CASSWTGQETQYF
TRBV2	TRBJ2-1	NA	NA	TGTGCCAGCAGCCCCGTCCCGAGGGTGGCGTTCTTC	CASSPVPRVAFF
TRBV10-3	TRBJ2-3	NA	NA	TGTGCCATCAGTGGGGGAGGCTGGGGCACAGATACGCAGTATTTT	CAISGGGWGTDTQYF
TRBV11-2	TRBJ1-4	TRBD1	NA	TGTGCCAGCAGCTTCGGGACAGGGGCGGAAAAACTGTTTTTT	CASSFGTGAEKLFF
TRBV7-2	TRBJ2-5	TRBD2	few	TGTGCCAGCAGCTTGCGAGCGGGAGAAGAGACCCAGTACTTC	CASSLRAGEETQYF
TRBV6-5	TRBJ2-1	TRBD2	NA	TGTGCCAGCAGGGGTACTAGCGGGCGAGACAATGAGCAGTTCTTC	CASRGTSGRDNEQFF
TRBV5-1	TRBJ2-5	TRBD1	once	TGCGCCAGCAGCTCGGGACAGGGACAACAAGAGACCCAGTACTTC	CASSSGQGQQETQYF
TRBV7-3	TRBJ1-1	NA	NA	TGTGCCAGCAGTCCCCAGGGGAACACTGAAGCTTTCTTT	CASSPQGNTEAFF
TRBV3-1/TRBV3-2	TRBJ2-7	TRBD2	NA	TGTGCCAGCAGCCAAGGGGTCGCTAGCGGGGAATACGAGCAGTACTTC	CASSQGVASGEYEQYF
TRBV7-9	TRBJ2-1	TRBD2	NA	TGTGCCAGCAGCTTAGTAGGGGGACCGGGACTAGTAAACAATGAGCAGTTCTTC	CASSLVGGPGLVNNEQFF
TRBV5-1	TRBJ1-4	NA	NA	TGCGCCAGCAGCGGATCACAGGGACCCCCTAATGAAAAACTGTTTTTT	CASSGSQGPPNEKLFF
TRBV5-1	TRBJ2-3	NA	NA	TGCGCCAGCAGCTTGGGAGCCCCCACAGATACGCAGTATTTT	CASSLGAPTDTQYF
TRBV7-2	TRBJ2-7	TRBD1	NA	TGTGCCAGCAGCTTAGACCTGGGACAGGGTTTTTCGCATGGCGGCGAGCAGTACTTC	CASSLDLGQGFSHGGEQYF
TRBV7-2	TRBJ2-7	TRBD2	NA	TGTGCCAGCAGCTTAGAAGCCGGGACTAGCGGGGTGACTTACGAGCAGTACTTC	CASSLEAGTSGVTYEQYF
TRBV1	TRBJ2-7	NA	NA	TGCACCAGCAGCCACCTCATACTAGCGGGAGGGCACGAGCAGTACTTC	CTSSHLILAGGHEQYF
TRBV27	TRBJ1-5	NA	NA	TGTGCCAGCAGTTCTGGGGGCAAGGGGCAGCCCCAGCATTTT	CASSSGGKGQPQHF
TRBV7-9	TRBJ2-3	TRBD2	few	TGTGCCAGCAGCTTAGGTAGCGGGAGGCGGAAGGTAACAGATACGCAGTATTTT	CASSLGSGRRKVTDTQYF
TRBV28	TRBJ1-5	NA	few	TGTGCCAGCAGTACTATGGTGAATCAGCCCCAGCATTTT	CASSTMVNQPQHF
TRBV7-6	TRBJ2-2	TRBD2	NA	TGTGCCAGCAGCCGAAGCCCCCTAGCGGACACCGGGGAGCTGTTTTTT	CASSRSPLADTGELFF
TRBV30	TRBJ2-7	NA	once	TGTGCCTGGAGCGGATACAGGGACGGCGAGCAGTACTTC	CAWSGYRDGEQYF
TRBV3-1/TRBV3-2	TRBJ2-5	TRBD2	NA	TGTGCCAGCAGCTCTACTAGCGGGAGGGCCGGGTTACCAGAGACCCAGTACTTC	CASSSTSGRAGLPETQYF
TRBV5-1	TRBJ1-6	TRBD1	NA	TGCGCCAGCAGCGCTAGGACAGGGTTTGTTTCACCCCTCCACTTT	CASSARTGFVSPLHF